The rows below give T cell receptor beta chains drawn from one sample of a study of blood T cell repertoires in COVID-19. TCRdb's table, derived via immunoSEQ multiplex PCR, lists solely in-frame clones and lacks some. The data show tens of thousands of clones, roughly 70% seen once. The sequenced sample consisted of peripheral blood. Receptor source: a man between 70 and 80 years old with COVID-19, enrolled during active disease. CDR3s include the opening cysteine and the closing phenylalanine or tryptophan. D genes are given only for firm matches. Clone size, where shown, is once, few, many, or a class for clones that have expanded.

size: once
D: TRBD1
V: TRBV2
J: TRBJ2-2
CDR3: CASSEAGQGTGELFF
DNA: TGTGCCAGCAGTGAAGCGGGACAGGGCACCGGGGAGCTGTTTTTT

size: once
D: TRBD2
V: TRBV30
J: TRBJ2-3
CDR3: CAWNKGLAGGADTQYF
DNA: TGTGCCTGGAATAAGGGACTAGCGGGAGGGGCAGATACGCAGTATTTT

size: .
D: .
V: TRBV29-1
J: TRBJ2-3
CDR3: CSVDRGTLTDTQYF
DNA: TGCAGCGTTGATCGCGGGACCCTCACAGATACGCAGTATTTT

size: .
D: .
V: TRBV27
J: TRBJ2-7
CDR3: CASSFPGGEQYF
DNA: TGTGCCAGCAGTTTCCCAGGGGGGGAGCAGTACTTC

size: .
D: .
V: TRBV27
J: TRBJ1-5
CDR3: CASSPRTEKRSNQPQHF
DNA: TGTGCCAGCAGTCCGCGGACAGAAAAGAGGAGCAATCAGCCCCAGCATTTT

size: .
D: TRBD2
V: TRBV7-2
J: TRBJ2-5
CDR3: CASSLGSGSGETQYF
DNA: TGTGCCAGCAGCTTAGGGAGCGGGAGTGGGGAGACCCAGTACTTC

size: .
D: TRBD2
V: TRBV3-1/TRBV3-2
J: TRBJ2-5
CDR3: CASSHLSPGTSEETQYF
DNA: TGTGCCAGCAGCCACCTCTCCCCCGGGACTAGCGAAGAGACCCAGTACTTC

size: .
D: .
V: TRBV7-2
J: TRBJ1-2
CDR3: CASSLVFTDYGYTF
DNA: TGTGCCAGCAGCTTAGTCTTTACAGATTATGGCTACACCTTC

size: .
D: .
V: TRBV7-7
J: TRBJ1-1
CDR3: CASSLTLNTEAFF
DNA: TGTGCTAGCAGCTTAACACTGAACACTGAAGCTTTCTTT

size: .
D: .
V: TRBV27
J: TRBJ2-4
CDR3: CASSVAGNIQYF
DNA: TGTGCCAGCAGTGTGGCAGGGAACATTCAGTACTTC

size: .
D: .
V: TRBV12-3/TRBV12-4
J: TRBJ1-2
CDR3: CASSKQYGYTF
DNA: TGTGCCAGCAGTAAACAGTATGGCTACACCTTC

size: .
D: .
V: TRBV7-2
J: TRBJ2-5
CDR3: CASSLAAETQYF
DNA: TGTGCCAGCAGCTTAGCGGCCGAGACCCAGTACTTC

size: few
D: .
V: TRBV7-2
J: TRBJ2-1
CDR3: CASSLVAPRSEQFF
DNA: TGTGCCAGCAGCTTAGTGGCCCCTAGAAGTGAGCAGTTCTTC

size: .
D: .
V: TRBV24-1
J: TRBJ1-5
CDR3: CATSDQGGQPQHF
DNA: TGTGCCACCAGTGATCAGGGTGGACAGCCCCAGCATTTT

size: few
D: .
V: TRBV7-8
J: TRBJ1-1
CDR3: CASSLRGPGNTEAFF
DNA: TGTGCCAGCAGCTTAAGAGGTCCGGGGAACACTGAAGCTTTCTTT

size: once
D: .
V: TRBV18
J: TRBJ2-4
CDR3: CASSAGATENIQYF
DNA: TGTGCCAGCTCAGCAGGGGCGACTGAAAACATTCAGTACTTC

size: .
D: .
V: TRBV2
J: TRBJ1-2
CDR3: CASSARGSNYGYTF
DNA: TGTGCCAGCAGTGCAAGGGGTTCTAACTATGGCTACACCTTC

size: .
D: .
V: TRBV6-5
J: TRBJ2-2
CDR3: CASRDGLRTGELFF
DNA: TGTGCCAGCAGGGACGGACTACGCACCGGGGAGCTGTTTTTT

size: .
D: TRBD1
V: TRBV6-1
J: TRBJ1-1
CDR3: CASSEAFLPGQGNTEAFF
DNA: TGTGCCAGCAGTGAAGCTTTCTTACCCGGACAGGGGAACACTGAAGCTTTCTTT

size: .
D: TRBD2
V: TRBV5-4
J: TRBJ2-2
CDR3: CASSSGLAVRNTGELFF
DNA: TGTGCCAGCAGCTCGGGACTAGCTGTGAGAAACACCGGGGAGCTGTTTTTT

size: .
D: .
V: TRBV28
J: TRBJ1-6
CDR3: CASSLFPMTESSYNSPLHF
DNA: TGTGCCAGCAGTTTATTCCCGATGACAGAGAGCTCCTATAATTCACCCCTCCACTTT

size: .
D: .
V: TRBV20-1
J: TRBJ1-2
CDR3: CTHLGGEGYTF
DNA: TGCACACACCTGGGGGGGGAAGGCTACACCTTC

size: .
D: .
V: TRBV7-6
J: TRBJ1-1
CDR3: CASSLSRAGSPSEAFF
DNA: TGTGCCAGCAGCTTGTCTAGGGCAGGGTCCCCTTCGGAAGCTTTCTTT

size: few
D: .
V: TRBV29-1
J: TRBJ1-1
CDR3: CSVKESGGTDTEAFF
DNA: TGCAGCGTTAAAGAGAGTGGGGGGACGGACACTGAAGCTTTCTTT

size: .
D: .
V: TRBV5-1
J: TRBJ1-2
CDR3: CASSLGSGKFGYTF
DNA: TGCGCCAGCAGCTTGGGTTCAGGGAAGTTTGGCTACACCTTC

size: few
D: .
V: TRBV10-3
J: TRBJ2-7
CDR3: CAISESASTYEQYF
DNA: TGTGCCATCAGTGAGTCGGCTAGCACCTACGAGCAGTACTTC

size: few
D: .
V: TRBV6-1
J: TRBJ1-5
CDR3: CASSEAWQGGFIQPQHF
DNA: TGTGCCAGCAGTGAAGCGTGGCAGGGAGGGTTCATTCAGCCCCAGCATTTT